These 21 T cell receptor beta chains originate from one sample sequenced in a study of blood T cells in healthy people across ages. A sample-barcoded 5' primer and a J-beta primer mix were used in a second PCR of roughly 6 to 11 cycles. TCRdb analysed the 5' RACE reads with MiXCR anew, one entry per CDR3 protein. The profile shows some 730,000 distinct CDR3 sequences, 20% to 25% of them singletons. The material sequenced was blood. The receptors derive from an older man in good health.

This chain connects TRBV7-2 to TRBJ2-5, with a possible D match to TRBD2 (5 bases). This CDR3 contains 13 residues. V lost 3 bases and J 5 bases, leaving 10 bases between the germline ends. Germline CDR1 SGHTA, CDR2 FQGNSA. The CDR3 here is CASSFFEGETQYF. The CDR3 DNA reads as TGTGCCAGCAGCTTTTTTGAGGGCGAGACCCAGTACTTC.

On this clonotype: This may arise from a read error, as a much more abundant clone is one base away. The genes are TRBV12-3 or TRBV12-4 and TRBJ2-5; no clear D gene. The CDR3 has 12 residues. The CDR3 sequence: CASSFGEEAQYF. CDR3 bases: TGTGCCAGCAGTTTCGGAGAAGAGGCCCAGTACTTC.

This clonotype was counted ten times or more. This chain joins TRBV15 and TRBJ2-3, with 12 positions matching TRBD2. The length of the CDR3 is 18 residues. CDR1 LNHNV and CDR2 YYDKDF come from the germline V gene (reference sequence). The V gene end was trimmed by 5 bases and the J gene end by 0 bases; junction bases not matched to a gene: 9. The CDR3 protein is CATSSTWTSGISTDTQYF. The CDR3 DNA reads TGTGCCACCAGCTCCACCTGGACTAGCGGGATTAGCACAGATACGCAGTATTTT. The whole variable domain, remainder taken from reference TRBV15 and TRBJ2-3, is DAMVIQNPRYQVTQFGKPVTLSCSQTLNHNVMYWYQQKSSQAPKLLFHYYDKDFNNEADTPDNFQSRRPNTSFCFLDIRSPGLGDTAMYLCATSSTWTSGISTDTQYFGPGTRLTVL.

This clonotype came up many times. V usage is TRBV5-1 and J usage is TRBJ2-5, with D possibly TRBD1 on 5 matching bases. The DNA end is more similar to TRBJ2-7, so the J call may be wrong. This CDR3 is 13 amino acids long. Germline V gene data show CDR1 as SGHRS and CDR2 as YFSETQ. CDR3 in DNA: TGCGCCAGCAGCTTGGTAGGGGACTACGAGCAGTACTTC. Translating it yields CASSLVGDYEQYF.

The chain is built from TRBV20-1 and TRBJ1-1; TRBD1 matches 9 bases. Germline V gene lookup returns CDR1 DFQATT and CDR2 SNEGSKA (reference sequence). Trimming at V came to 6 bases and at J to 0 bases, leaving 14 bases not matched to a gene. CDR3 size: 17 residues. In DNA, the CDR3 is TGCAGTGCAGAACCGGGACAGGGAAAAAGAATGAACACTGAAGCTTTCTTT. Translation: CSAEPGQGKRMNTEAFF.

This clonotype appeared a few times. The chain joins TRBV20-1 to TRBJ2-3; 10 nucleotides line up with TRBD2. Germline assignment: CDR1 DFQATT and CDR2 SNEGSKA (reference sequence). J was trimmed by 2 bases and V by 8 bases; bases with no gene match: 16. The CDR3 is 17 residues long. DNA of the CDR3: TGCAGTAATAGATGGCCTAGCGGGGGAGGGCACACAGATACGCAGTATTTT. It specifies CSNRWPSGGGHTDTQYF.

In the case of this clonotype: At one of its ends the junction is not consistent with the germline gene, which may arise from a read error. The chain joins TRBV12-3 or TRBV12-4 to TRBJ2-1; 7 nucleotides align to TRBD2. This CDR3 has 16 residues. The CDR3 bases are TGTGCCAGCACTAACGGCGGGCGGGGGATTAACAATGAGCACTTCTTC. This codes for CASTNGGRGINNEHFF.

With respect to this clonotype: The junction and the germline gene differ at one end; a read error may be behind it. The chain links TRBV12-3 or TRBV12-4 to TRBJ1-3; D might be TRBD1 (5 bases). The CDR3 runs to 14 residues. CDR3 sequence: CASSSDSSGSTIYF. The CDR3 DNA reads TGTGCCAGCAGTTCTGACAGCTCTGGAAGCACCATATATTTT.

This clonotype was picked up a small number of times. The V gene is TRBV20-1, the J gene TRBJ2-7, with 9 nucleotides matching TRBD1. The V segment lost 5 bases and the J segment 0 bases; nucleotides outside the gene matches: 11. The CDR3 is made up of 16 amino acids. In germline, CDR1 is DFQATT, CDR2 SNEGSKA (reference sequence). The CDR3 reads CSAPQVDRGNSYEQYF. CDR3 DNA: TGCAGTGCTCCCCAAGTGGACAGGGGAAACTCCTACGAGCAGTACTTC.

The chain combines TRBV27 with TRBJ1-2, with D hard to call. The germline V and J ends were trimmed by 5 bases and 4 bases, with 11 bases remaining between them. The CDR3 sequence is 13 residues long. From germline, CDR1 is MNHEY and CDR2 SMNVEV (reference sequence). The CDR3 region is CASSPQPSYGYTF. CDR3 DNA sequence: TGTGCCAGCAGTCCTCAACCGTCCTATGGCTACACCTTC.

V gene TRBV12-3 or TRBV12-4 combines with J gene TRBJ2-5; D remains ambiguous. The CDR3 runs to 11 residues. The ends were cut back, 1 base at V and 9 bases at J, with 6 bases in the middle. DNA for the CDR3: TGTGCCAGCAGTTTAGAAGTGGCCCAGTACTTC. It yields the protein CASSLEVAQYF.

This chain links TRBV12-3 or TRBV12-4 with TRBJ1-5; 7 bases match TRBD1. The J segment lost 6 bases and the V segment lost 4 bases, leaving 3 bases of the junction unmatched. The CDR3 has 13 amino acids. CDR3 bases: TGTGCCAGCAGTTCAAACAGGGGTCAGCCCCAGCATTTT. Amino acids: CASSSNRGQPQHF.

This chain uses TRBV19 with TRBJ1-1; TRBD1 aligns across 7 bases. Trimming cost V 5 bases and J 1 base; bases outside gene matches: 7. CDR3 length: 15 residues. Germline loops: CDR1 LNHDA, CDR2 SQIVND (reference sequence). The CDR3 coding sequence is TGTGCCAGTAGTGTCGGACAGGTTGAGAACACTGAAGCTTTCTTT. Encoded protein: CASSVGQVENTEAFF.

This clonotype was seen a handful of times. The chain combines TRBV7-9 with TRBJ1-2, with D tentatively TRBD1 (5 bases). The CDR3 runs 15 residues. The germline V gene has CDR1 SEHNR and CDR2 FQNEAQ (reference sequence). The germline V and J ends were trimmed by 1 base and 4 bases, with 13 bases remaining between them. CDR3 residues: CASSLDNRDVYGYTF. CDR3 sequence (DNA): TGTGCCAGCAGCTTAGATAACCGGGACGTCTATGGCTACACCTTC.

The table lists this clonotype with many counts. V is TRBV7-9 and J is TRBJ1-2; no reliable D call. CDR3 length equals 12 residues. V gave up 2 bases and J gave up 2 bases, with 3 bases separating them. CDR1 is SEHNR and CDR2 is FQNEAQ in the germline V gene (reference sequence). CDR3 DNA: TGTGCCAGCAGCTTAACCAACTATGGCTACACCTTC. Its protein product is CASSLTNYGYTF.

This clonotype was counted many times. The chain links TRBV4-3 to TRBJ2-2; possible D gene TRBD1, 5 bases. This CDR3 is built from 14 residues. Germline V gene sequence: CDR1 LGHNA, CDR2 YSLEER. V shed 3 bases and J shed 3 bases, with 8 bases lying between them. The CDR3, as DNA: TGCGCCAGCAGCCATGCAGGGTACACCGGGGAGCTGTTTTTT. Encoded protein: CASSHAGYTGELFF.

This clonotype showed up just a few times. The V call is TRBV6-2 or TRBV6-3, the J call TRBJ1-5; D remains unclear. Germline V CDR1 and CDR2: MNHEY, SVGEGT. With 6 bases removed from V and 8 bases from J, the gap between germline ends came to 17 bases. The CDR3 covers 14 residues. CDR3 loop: CASRGRSREKPQHF. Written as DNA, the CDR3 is TGTGCCAGCAGAGGAAGGTCCCGAGAGAAGCCCCAGCATTTT.

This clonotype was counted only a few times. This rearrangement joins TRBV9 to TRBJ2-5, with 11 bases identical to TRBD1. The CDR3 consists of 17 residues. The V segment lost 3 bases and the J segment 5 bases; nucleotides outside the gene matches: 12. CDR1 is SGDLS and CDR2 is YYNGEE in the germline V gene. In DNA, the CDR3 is TGTGCCAGCAGCGAGGACAGGGGGCCCTACCGGTCGGAGACCCAGTACTTC. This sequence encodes CASSEDRGPYRSETQYF.

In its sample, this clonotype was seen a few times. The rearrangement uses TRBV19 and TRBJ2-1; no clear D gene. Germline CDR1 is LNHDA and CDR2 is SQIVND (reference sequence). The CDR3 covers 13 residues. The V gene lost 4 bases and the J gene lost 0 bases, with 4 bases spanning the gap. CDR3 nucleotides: TGTGCCAGTAGTAGGCTCTCCTACAATGAGCAGTTCTTC. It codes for CASSRLSYNEQFF. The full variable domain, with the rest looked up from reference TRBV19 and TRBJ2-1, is DGGITQSPKYLFRKEGQNVTLSCEQNLNHDAMYWYRQDPGQGLRLIYYSQIVNDFQKGDIAEGYSVSREKKESFPLTVTSAQKNPTAFYLCASSRLSYNEQFFGPGTRLTVL.

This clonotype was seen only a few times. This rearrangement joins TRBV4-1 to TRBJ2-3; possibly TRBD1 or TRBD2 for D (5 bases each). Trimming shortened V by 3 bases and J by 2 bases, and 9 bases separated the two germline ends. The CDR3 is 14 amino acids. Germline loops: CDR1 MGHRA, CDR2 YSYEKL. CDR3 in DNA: TGCGCCAGCAGCCACGAGGGGATCACAGATACGCAGTATTTT. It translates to CASSHEGITDTQYF.

In DNA, the CDR3 is TGTGCCAGCAGCCCCGTGGGGGGCCTGGGCGCTTTCTTT. It translates to CASSPVGGLGAFF. The chain links TRBV7-9 to TRBJ1-1, with a tentative D call TRBD1 (6 bases). The CDR3 loop spans 13 amino acids. CDR1 is SEHNR and CDR2 is FQNEAQ in the germline V gene (reference sequence). V was shortened by 5 bases and J by 11 bases, with 18 bases between the two germline ends.